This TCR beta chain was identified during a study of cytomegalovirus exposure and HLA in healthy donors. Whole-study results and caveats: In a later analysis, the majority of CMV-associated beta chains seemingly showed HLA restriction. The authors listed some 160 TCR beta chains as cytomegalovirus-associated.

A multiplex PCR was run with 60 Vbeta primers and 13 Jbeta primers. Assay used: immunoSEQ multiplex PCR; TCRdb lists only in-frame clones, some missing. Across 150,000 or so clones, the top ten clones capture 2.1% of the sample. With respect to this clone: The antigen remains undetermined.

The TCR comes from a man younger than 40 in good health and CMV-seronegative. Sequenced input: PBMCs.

CDR3 sequence reads: CASTPPGTGFNEKLFF. In DNA, the CDR3 is TGTGCCAGCACCCCCCCCGGGACAGGATTTAATGAAAAACTGTTTTTT. This rearrangement joins TRBV28 to TRBJ1-4, with 8 bases identical to TRBD1. This CDR3 has 16 amino acids. Germline assignment: CDR1 MDHEN and CDR2 SYDVKM. V lost 7 bases, J lost 4 bases, and 11 bases stayed unmatched. Variable domain in full (rest from reference TRBV28 and TRBJ1-4): DVKVTQSSRYLVKRTGEKVFLECVQDMDHENMFWYRQDPGLGLRLIYFSYDVKMKEKGDIPEGYSVSREKKERFSLILESASTNQTSMYLCASTPPGTGFNEKLFFGSGTQLSVL.